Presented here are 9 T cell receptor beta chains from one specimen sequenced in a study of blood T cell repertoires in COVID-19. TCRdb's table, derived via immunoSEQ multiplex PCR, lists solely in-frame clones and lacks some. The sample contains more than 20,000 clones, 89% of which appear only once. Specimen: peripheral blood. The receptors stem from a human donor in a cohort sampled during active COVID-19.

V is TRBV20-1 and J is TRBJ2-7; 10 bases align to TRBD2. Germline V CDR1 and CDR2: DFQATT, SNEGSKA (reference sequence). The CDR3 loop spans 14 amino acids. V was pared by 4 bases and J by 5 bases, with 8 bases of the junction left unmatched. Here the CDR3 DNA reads TGCAGTGCTAATGAGCGGGAGGGCATTAACGAGCAGTACTTC. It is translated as CSANEREGINEQYF.

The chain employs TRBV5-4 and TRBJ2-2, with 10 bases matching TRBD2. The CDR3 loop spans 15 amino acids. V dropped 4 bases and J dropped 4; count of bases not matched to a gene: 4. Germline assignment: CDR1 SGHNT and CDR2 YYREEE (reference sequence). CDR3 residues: CASSLRLAGTGELFF. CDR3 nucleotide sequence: TGTGCCAGCAGCCTAAGACTAGCGGGCACCGGGGAGCTGTTTTTT.

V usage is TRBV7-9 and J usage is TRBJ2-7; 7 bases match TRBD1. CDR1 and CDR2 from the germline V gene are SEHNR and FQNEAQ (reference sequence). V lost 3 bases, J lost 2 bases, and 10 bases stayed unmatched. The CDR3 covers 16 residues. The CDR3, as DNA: TGTGCCAGCAGCTTGAACAGGGGCCTGTTCCCCTACGAGCAGTACTTC. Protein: CASSLNRGLFPYEQYF.

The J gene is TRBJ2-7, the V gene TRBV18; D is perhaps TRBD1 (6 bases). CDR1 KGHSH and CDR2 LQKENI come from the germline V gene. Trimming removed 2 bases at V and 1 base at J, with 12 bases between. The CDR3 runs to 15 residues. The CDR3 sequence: CASSPSRTASYEQYF. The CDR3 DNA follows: TGTGCCAGCTCACCATCTAGGACAGCGTCCTACGAGCAGTACTTC.

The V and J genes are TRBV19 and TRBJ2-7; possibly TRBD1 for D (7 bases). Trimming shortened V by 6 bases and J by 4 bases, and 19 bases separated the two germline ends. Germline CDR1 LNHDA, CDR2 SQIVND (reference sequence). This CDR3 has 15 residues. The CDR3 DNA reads TGTGCCAGTAGCCCAGTGAGCCAGGGGGGATACGAGCAGTACTTC. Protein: CASSPVSQGGYEQYF.

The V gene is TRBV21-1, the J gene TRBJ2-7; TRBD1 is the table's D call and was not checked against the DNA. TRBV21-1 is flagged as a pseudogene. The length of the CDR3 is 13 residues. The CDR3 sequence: CASSPRDTYEQYF. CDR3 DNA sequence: TGTGCCAGCAGCCCCCGGGACACCTACGAGCAGTACTTC.

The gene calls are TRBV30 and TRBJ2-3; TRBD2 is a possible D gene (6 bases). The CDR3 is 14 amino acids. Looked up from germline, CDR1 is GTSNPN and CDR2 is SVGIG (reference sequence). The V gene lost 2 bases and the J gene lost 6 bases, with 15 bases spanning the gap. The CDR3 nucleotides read TGTGCCTGGAGTCGAGGGACTTACCCGGATACGCAGTATTTT. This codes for CAWSRGTYPDTQYF.

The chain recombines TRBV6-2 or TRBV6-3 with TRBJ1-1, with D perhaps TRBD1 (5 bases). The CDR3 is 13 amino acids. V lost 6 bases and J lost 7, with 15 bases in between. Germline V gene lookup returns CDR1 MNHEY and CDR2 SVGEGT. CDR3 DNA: TGTGCCAGCAGCCAGGGACTACAGATTGAAGCTTTCTTT. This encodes CASSQGLQIEAFF.

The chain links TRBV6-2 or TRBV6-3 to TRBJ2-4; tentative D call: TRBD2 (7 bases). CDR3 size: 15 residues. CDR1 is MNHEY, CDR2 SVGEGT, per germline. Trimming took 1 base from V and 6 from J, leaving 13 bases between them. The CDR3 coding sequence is TGTGCCAGCAGTTACTGGGGCGGGGGCTCAAACATTCAGTACTTC. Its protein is CASSYWGGGSNIQYF.